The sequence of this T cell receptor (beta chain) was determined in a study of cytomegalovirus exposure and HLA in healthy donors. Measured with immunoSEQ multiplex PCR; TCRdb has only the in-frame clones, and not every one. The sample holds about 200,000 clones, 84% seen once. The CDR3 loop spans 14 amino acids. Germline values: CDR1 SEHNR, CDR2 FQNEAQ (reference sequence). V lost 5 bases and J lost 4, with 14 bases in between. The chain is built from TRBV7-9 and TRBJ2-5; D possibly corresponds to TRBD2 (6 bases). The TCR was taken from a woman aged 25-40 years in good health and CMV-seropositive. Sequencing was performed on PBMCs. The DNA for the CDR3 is TGTGCCAGCAGCCCGCCCGGGAGAGGAGAGACCCAGTACTTC. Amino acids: CASSPPGRGETQYF.